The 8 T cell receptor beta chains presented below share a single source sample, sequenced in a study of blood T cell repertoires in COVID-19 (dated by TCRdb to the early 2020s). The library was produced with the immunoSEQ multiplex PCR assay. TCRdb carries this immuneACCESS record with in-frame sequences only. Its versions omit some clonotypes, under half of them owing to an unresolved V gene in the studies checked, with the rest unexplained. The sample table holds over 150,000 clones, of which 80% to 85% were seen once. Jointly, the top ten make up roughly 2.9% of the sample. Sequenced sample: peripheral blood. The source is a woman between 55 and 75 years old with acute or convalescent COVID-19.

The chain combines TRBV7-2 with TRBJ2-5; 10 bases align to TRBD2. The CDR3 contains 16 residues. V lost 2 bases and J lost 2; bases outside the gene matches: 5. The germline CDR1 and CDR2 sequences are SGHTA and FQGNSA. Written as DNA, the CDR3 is TGTGCCAGCAGCTTATCTTCTAGCGGGGGACAAGAGACCCAGTACTTC. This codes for CASSLSSSGGQETQYF.

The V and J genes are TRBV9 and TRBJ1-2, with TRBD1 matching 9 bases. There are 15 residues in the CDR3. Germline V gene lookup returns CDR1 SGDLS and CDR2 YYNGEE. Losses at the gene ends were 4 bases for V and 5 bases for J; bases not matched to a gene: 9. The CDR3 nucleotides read TGTGCCAGCAGCACAGGGGACAGGGTCCCGTATGGCTACACCTTC. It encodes CASSTGDRVPYGYTF. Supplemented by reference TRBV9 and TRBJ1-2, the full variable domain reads DSGVTQTPKHLITATGQRVTLRCSPRSGDLSVYWYQQSLDQGLQFLIQYYNGEERAKGNILERFSAQQFPDLHSELNLSSLELGDSALYFCASSTGDRVPYGYTFGSGTRLTVV.

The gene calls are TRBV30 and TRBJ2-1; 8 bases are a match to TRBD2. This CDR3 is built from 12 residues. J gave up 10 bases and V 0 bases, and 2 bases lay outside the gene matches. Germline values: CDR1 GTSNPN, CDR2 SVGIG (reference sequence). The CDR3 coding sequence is TGTGCCTGGAGTGTCTCTAGCGGGGAGCAGTTCTTC. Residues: CAWSVSSGEQFF.

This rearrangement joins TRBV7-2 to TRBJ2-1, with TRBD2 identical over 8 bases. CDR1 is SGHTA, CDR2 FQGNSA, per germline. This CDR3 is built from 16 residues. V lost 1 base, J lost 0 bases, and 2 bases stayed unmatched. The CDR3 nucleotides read TGTGCCAGCAGCTTAGAACTAGCGGCCTCCTACAATGAGCAGTTCTTC. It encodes CASSLELAASYNEQFF.

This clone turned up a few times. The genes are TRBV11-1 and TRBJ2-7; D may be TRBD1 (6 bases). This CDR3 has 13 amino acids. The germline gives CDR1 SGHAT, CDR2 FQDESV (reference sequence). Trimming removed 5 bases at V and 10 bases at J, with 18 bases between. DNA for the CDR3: TGTGCCAGCAGCGAACTCCGGACAGTGCTCCAGTACTTC. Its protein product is CASSELRTVLQYF.

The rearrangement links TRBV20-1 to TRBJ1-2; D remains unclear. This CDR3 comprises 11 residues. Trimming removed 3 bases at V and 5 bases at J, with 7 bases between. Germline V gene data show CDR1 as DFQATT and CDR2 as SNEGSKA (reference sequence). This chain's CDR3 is CSASNRYGYTF. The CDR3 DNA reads TGCAGTGCTAGCAACAGATATGGCTACACCTTC.

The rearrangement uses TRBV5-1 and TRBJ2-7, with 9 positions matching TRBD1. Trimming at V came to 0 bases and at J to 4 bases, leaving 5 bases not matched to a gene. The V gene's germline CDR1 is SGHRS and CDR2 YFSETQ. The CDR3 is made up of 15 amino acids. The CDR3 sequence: CASSLVPDRGYEQYF. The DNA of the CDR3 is TGCGCCAGCAGCTTGGTTCCGGACAGGGGTTACGAGCAGTACTTC.

The DNA for the CDR3 is TGTGCCAGCAAGAAGGACTGGGGCACTGAAGCTTTCTTT. It specifies CASKKDWGTEAFF. This chain links TRBV9 with TRBJ1-1; D uncertain. Germline assignment: CDR1 SGDLS and CDR2 YYNGEE. The length of the CDR3 is 13 residues. The germline V and J ends were trimmed by 6 bases and 4 bases, with 13 bases remaining between them.